This TCR beta chain was recovered during a study of OX40 agonist ivuxolimab in advanced cancers. Background on the whole study: Ivuxolimab was a fully human IgG2 agonistic monoclonal antibody targeting the costimulatory receptor OX40 (CD134). The paper describes the monotherapy dose-escalation part (N of about 47 patients) of the phase I trial of ivuxolimab. Of the roughly 51 patients in dose escalation, 19 had hepatocellular carcinoma, approximately 15 had melanoma, 9 had renal cell carcinoma and 9 had head and neck cancer. Three dose-escalation patients achieved partial responses, one with hepatocellular carcinoma and two with cutaneous melanoma. Prior anti-PD-1, anti-PD-L1 or anti-CTLA-4 therapy was permitted, and approximately 40% of dose-escalation patients had received checkpoint inhibitors. The purpose of peripheral TCRbeta sequencing was to test whether ivuxolimab changed TCR sequence diversity and led to clonal T-cell expansion. A male proportion of 82.7% and a mean age of approximately 61 years, ranging from about 23 to 90, were recorded for the dose-escalation cohort. Intravenous ivuxolimab was administered to patients every 2 weeks at six dose levels: 0.01, 0.1, 0.3, 1.5, 3 and 10 mg/kg. General findings and caveats noted by the study authors: Low levels of normalized T-cell clonal expansion were also seen in some nonresponding patients. After ivuxolimab, CD8+ T cells had more expanded clones than CD4+ T cells on average. In the 0.1-3.0 mg/kg groups, partial responders had among the lowest normalized peripheral clonal expansion, particularly in CD8+ T cells. Antigen specificity was not determined for the clonally expanded peripheral T cells. At doses of 0.1 to 3.0 mg/kg, clonal expansion of both CD4+ and CD8+ blood T cells was observed from baseline to week 6.

Genomic DNA was extracted from sorted cells for sequencing of the TCRbeta CDR3 region. TCRbeta CDR3 regions were sequenced using the immunoSEQ Assay. Imported from immuneACCESS, the table was reduced by TCRdb to in-frame sequences with V and J called. These copies leave out some clones; in studies compared against another copy, an unresolved V gene accounts for under half, and the cause of the remainder is not known. This sample has fewer than 45,000 clones in its table, and more than 75% of those were observed once. Of the sample, around a quarter falls within the top ten clones. CDR1 and CDR2, looked up from the germline V gene (reference sequence), are LNHDA and SQIVND. Taken from cysteine to phenylalanine, the CDR3 has 16 residues. Only the CDR3 DNA is retained, 48 bases long and in frame from the first base. Trimming removed 3 bases from V and 7 bases from J, leaving 16 bases between the germline ends.

Of note for this clone: What antigen it recognizes has not been identified. Per-nucleotide qualities are absent, and no much larger clonotype sits a single base away.

The trial excluded patients who had a history of autoimmune disease or who were on systemic immunosuppression. Peripheral blood for TCR sequencing was drawn from every dose cohort at baseline, at cycle 4 day 1 and at cycle 7 day 1. Samples came from an open-label, multicenter, first-in-human phase I dose-escalation trial of ivuxolimab. Adults with locally advanced or metastatic melanoma, renal cell carcinoma, hepatocellular carcinoma or head and neck squamous cell carcinoma were enrolled in the trial. Before TCR sequencing, CD4+ and CD8+ T cells were separately sorted from peripheral blood. Material: CD4+ or CD8+ T cells sorted from blood, obtained in a trial of the OX40 agonist ivuxolimab. The clonotype comes from an adult with an advanced solid tumor such as melanoma, head and neck, liver or kidney cancer. The V and J genes are TRBV19 and TRBJ1-6, with a tentative D gene TRBD1 over 5 matching bases. The CDR3 in this case is CASSIPGGAQNSPLHF. The DNA sequence is TGTGCCAGTAGTATCCCGGGAGGGGCGCAGAATTCACCCCTCCACTTT.